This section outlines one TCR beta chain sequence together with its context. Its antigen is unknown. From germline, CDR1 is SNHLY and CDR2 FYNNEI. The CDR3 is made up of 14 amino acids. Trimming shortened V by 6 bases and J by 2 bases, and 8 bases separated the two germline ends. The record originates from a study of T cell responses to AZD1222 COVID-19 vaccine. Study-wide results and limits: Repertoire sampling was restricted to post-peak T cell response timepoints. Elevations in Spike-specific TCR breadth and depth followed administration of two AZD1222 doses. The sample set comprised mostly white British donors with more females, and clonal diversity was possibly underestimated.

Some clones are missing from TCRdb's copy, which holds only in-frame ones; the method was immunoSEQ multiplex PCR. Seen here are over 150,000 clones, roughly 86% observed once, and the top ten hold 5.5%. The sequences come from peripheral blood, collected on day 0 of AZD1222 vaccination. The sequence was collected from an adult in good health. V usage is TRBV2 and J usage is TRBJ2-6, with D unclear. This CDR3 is CASSPNPGANVLTF. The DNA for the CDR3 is TGTGCCAGCAGCCCAAACCCTGGGGCCAACGTCCTGACTTTC.